One and the same sample provided the 22 T cell receptor beta chains below, sequenced in a study of T cells in Graves' hyperthyroidism and ophthalmopathy. Regions amplified from RNA transcripts were the TCR beta CDR3 regions. HTBI primers drove first-round RT-PCR of the TCR CDR3. TCRdb itself ran the multiplex PCR reads through MiXCR, one entry per CDR3 protein. The table includes some 200,000 distinct CDR3 sequences, 17% detected once. Sequencing was carried out using blood. These receptors were obtained from a woman aged 45 to 65 with Graves' hyperthyroidism.

The CDR3 here is CASSEDTRGEAFF. The CDR3 DNA reads as TGCGCCAGCAGTGAGGACACACGGGGTGAAGCTTTCTTT. The V gene is TRBV10-1, the J gene TRBJ1-1; D gene uncertain. The CDR3 runs to 13 residues. Between the trimmed V and J ends, which lost 2 bases and 7 bases, there was a span of 11 bases. In germline, CDR1 is WNHNN, CDR2 SYGVQD (reference sequence).

This clonotype has ten or more counts. The rearrangement links TRBV6-1 to TRBJ1-6; 8 bases align to TRBD1. The J segment lost 7 bases and the V segment lost 5 bases, leaving 4 bases of the junction unmatched. Germline V gene sequence: CDR1 MNHNS, CDR2 SASEGT. The CDR3 spans 14 residues. The CDR3 reads CASSPTGDNSPLHF. The DNA for the CDR3 is TGTGCCAGCAGTCCGACAGGGGACAATTCACCCCTCCACTTT.

The count of this clonotype is one. V is TRBV9 and J is TRBJ1-1; 7 bases map to TRBD1. This CDR3 contains 16 residues. CDR1 and CDR2 (germline): SGDLS, YYNGEE. V dropped 4 bases and J dropped 2; count of bases not matched to a gene: 11. The CDR3 sequence: CASSPPGEGANTEAFF. CDR3 sequence (DNA): TGTGCCAGCAGCCCACCCGGTGAGGGGGCCAACACTGAAGCTTTCTTT.

This clonotype was counted only a few times. V gene TRBV5-1 combines with J gene TRBJ1-2; no clear D gene. This CDR3 comprises 15 residues. The germline V and J ends were trimmed by 0 bases and 4 bases, with 13 bases remaining between them. The germline gives CDR1 SGHRS, CDR2 YFSETQ. CDR3 in DNA: TGCGCCAGCAGCTTGGGACTGCCCTTTAGCTATGGCTACACCTTC. The encoded protein is CASSLGLPFSYGYTF.

This clonotype has a count of ten or more. V usage is TRBV20-1 and J usage is TRBJ2-7, with D perhaps TRBD2 (6 bases). The V end was cut by 3 bases, the J end by 1 base, with 16 bases between. The CDR3 has 15 residues. From germline, CDR1 is DFQATT and CDR2 SNEGSKA (reference sequence). Here the CDR3 DNA reads TGCAGTGCTAGGCGGCGGGAAAAGCCTTCCTACGAGCAGTACTTC. It specifies CSARRREKPSYEQYF.

The CDR3 DNA reads TGTGCCAGCTCACCACCAGGGACAGGGGGCAACGAGCAGTACTTC. Translation: CASSPPGTGGNEQYF. The rearrangement links TRBV18 to TRBJ2-7, with 12 bases identical to TRBD1. The germline CDR1 and CDR2 sequences are KGHSH and LQKENI. V gave up 0 bases and J gave up 5 bases; unmatched junction bases: 2. The CDR3 runs 15 residues.

The chain is built from TRBV6-1 and TRBJ1-5, with D perhaps matching TRBD1 (5 bases). CDR3 length: 13 residues. Looked up from germline, CDR1 is MNHNS and CDR2 is SASEGT. Trimming took off 5 bases at V and 5 bases at J, with 10 bases between the two ends. CDR3 amino acids: CASSPGGDQPQHF. The CDR3 DNA follows: TGTGCCAGCAGTCCGGGGGGGGATCAGCCCCAGCATTTT.

The chain employs TRBV5-1 and TRBJ2-7; 8 nucleotides align to TRBD2. J lost 5 bases, V lost 0 bases, and 4 bases had no gene match. The CDR3 sequence is 14 residues long. The germline V gene encodes CDR1 SGHRS and CDR2 YFSETQ. The CDR3 region is CASSLVSGSDEQYF. CDR3 coding DNA: TGCGCCAGCAGCTTGGTCAGCGGGAGCGACGAGCAGTACTTC. The complete variable domain, with remaining parts taken from reference TRBV5-1 and TRBJ2-7, reads KAGVTQTPRYLIKTRGQQVTLSCSPISGHRSVSWYQQTPGQGLQFLFEYFSETQRNKGNFPGRFSGRQFSNSRSEMNVSTLELGDSALYLCASSLVSGSDEQYFGPGTRLTVT.

This clonotype was counted only a few times. CDR3 in amino acids: CSAVNRDGIHNEQFF. The CDR3 region has the DNA TGCAGTGCTGTTAACAGGGACGGCATCCACAATGAGCAGTTCTTC. The genes are TRBV20-1 and TRBJ2-1; maybe TRBD1 (6 bases). The germline V gene encodes CDR1 DFQATT and CDR2 SNEGSKA (reference sequence). This CDR3 has 15 residues. Deletions cut 5 bases from V and 5 bases from J, with 19 bases between.

This clonotype was recorded at least ten times. The V gene is TRBV10-1, the J gene TRBJ1-5, with unresolved D. The ends were cut back, 0 bases at V and 9 bases at J, with 6 bases in the middle. Germline lookup yields CDR1 WNHNN and CDR2 SYGVQD (reference sequence). This CDR3 is built from 12 residues. Here the CDR3 DNA reads TGCGCCAGCAGTGAGTCGAAAAGGCCCCAGCATTTT. Translation: CASSESKRPQHF.

In this sample, this clonotype turned up many times. This rearrangement joins TRBV11-3 to TRBJ1-1, with D uncertain. In germline, CDR1 is SGHNT, CDR2 YENEEA. This CDR3 is built from 15 residues. V was trimmed by 3 bases and J by 1 base, leaving 12 bases between them. CDR3 residues: CASSFRQTRNTEAFF. The DNA of the CDR3 is TGTGCCAGCAGCTTTAGGCAGACCCGGAACACTGAAGCTTTCTTT.

There are many counts of this clonotype. V usage is TRBV5-1 and J usage is TRBJ1-1, with D unresolved. The CDR3 runs to 15 residues. CDR1 is SGHRS and CDR2 is YFSETQ in the germline V gene. With 0 bases removed from V and 4 bases from J, the gap between germline ends came to 13 bases. The chain's CDR3 is CASSLELGRGTEAFF. As DNA, the CDR3 is TGCGCCAGCAGCTTGGAATTGGGCCGGGGCACTGAAGCTTTCTTT.

The V and J genes are TRBV20-1 and TRBJ1-4, with 11 bases fitting TRBD1. The CDR3 covers 14 residues. Germline CDR1 DFQATT, CDR2 SNEGSKA (reference sequence). Germline trimming cut 6 bases from V and 7 bases from J; bases unmatched to any gene: 7. CDR3 DNA: TGCAGTGCAGGACAGGGGGCTCGGGGTGAAAAACTGTTTTTT. Its translation: CSAGQGARGEKLFF.

This clonotype was counted a single time. One end of the junction fails to match germline, which may point to a read error. V usage is TRBV7-3 and J usage is TRBJ2-1, with TRBD2 matching over 12 bases. The CDR3 has 15 amino acids. Looked up from germline, CDR1 is SGHTA and CDR2 is FQGTGA. This CDR3 is CASSVTSGGYNEQFF. CDR3 coding DNA: TGTGCCAGCAGCGTAACTAGCGGGGGGTACAATGAGCAGTTCTTC.

A few counts support this clonotype. CDR3 region: CASGPAGYTTDTQYF. For the CDR3, the DNA is TGCGCCAGCGGACCTGCAGGATATACCACAGATACGCAGTATTTT. This chain joins TRBV4-1 and TRBJ2-3; D remains ambiguous. The CDR3 loop spans 15 amino acids. V was pared by 8 bases and J by 2 bases, with 17 bases between. Germline V lookup: CDR1 MGHRA, CDR2 YSYEKL.

This clonotype was picked up many times. The V gene is TRBV2, the J gene TRBJ1-6; 8 bases match TRBD1. V gave up 11 bases and J gave up 8 bases; unmatched junction bases: 11. Germline values: CDR1 SNHLY, CDR2 FYNNEI. CDR3 length equals 14 residues. The CDR3 protein is CASSPDRGDSPLHF. The CDR3 nucleotides read TGTGCCTCATCCCCCGACAGGGGTGATTCACCCCTCCACTTT.

V usage is TRBV5-1 and J usage is TRBJ2-7, with D maybe TRBD1 (5 bases). The V gene's germline CDR1 is SGHRS and CDR2 YFSETQ. Trimming left V 4 bases short and J 4 bases short, with 24 bases between. This CDR3 has 17 amino acids. CDR3: CASSQGSPVGHRYEQYF. The CDR3 region has the DNA TGCGCCAGCAGCCAAGGAAGCCCGGTTGGACATCGATACGAGCAGTACTTC. Full variable domain (missing parts from reference TRBV5-1 and TRBJ2-7): KAGVTQTPRYLIKTRGQQVTLSCSPISGHRSVSWYQQTPGQGLQFLFEYFSETQRNKGNFPGRFSGRQFSNSRSEMNVSTLELGDSALYLCASSQGSPVGHRYEQYFGPGTRLTVT.

This clonotype was observed many times. J is TRBJ1-1 and V is TRBV30, with a possible D match to TRBD1 (5 bases). V lost 0 bases and J 1 base, leaving 9 bases between the germline ends. The V gene's germline CDR1 is GTSNPN and CDR2 SVGIG (reference sequence). This CDR3 has 14 amino acids. The CDR3 bases are TGTGCCTGGAGTGTAATCGGGGGGAACACTGAAGCTTTCTTT. This sequence encodes CAWSVIGGNTEAFF.

This clonotype was detected only a few times. This chain uses TRBV12-5 with TRBJ2-3; 9 bases match TRBD2. Trimming at V came to 3 bases and at J to 4 bases, leaving 11 bases not matched to a gene. The V gene's germline CDR1 is LGHNT and CDR2 FRNRAP. The CDR3 is 17 amino acids. The CDR3 loop is CASGFSIAGEISDTQYF. Written as DNA, the CDR3 is TGTGCTAGTGGTTTTTCAATAGCGGGAGAAATTTCAGATACGCAGTATTTT.

This clonotype was recorded only once. The J gene is TRBJ1-5, the V gene TRBV12-3 or TRBV12-4, with 9 bases aligning to TRBD1. This CDR3 is 18 amino acids long. J lost 0 bases, V lost 3 bases, and 9 bases had no gene match. CDR3 bases: TGTGCCAGCAGTTTCGGGGACAGGGCCCTTTATAGCAATCAGCCCCAGCATTTT. Its translation is CASSFGDRALYSNQPQHF.

This clonotype was counted ten times or more. The chain is built from TRBV6-1 and TRBJ2-3, with TRBD1 as a possible D gene (5 bases). Germline CDR1 reads MNHNS; CDR2 reads SASEGT. Trimming stripped 6 bases from V and 4 bases from J, with 11 bases between. The CDR3 runs 13 residues. CDR3 region: CASREQAADTQYF. The CDR3 DNA is TGTGCCAGCAGGGAACAGGCGGCAGATACGCAGTATTTT.

The table lists this clonotype with many counts. The gene calls are TRBV30 and TRBJ1-1; the D is unclear. CDR3 length equals 15 residues. Germline assignment: CDR1 GTSNPN and CDR2 SVGIG (reference sequence). Trimming pared 0 bases from V and 5 bases from J, leaving 16 bases between. The CDR3 sequence: CAWSVRFLGRTEAFF. The CDR3 region has the DNA TGTGCCTGGAGTGTCCGGTTTTTAGGTCGGACTGAAGCTTTCTTT.